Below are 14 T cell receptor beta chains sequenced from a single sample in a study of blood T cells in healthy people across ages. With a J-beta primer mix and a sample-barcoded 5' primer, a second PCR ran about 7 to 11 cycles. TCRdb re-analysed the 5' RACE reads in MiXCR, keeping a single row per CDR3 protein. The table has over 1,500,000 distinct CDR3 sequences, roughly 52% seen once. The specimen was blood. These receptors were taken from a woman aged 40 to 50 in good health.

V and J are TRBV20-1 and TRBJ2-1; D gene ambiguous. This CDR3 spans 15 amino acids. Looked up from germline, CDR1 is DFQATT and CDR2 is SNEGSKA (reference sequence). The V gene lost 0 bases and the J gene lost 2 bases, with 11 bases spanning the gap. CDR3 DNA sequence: TGCAGTGCTAGAGAATTGCGCGACGCCTACAATGAGCAGTTCTTC. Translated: CSARELRDAYNEQFF.

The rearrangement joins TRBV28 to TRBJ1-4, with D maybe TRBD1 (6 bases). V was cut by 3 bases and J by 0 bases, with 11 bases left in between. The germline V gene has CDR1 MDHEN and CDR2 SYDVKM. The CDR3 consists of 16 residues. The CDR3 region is CASSLSGVATNEKLFF. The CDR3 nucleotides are TGTGCCAGCAGTTTGTCAGGGGTTGCAACTAATGAAAAACTGTTTTTT.

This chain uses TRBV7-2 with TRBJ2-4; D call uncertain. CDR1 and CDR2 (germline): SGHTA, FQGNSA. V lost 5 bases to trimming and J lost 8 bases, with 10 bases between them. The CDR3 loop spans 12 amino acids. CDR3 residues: CASSPSPDIQYF. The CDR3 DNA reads TGTGCCAGCAGCCCCTCCCCGGACATTCAGTACTTC.

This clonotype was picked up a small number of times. The CDR3 sequence is CASSSRKVGTDTQYF. Here the CDR3 DNA reads TGTGCCAGCAGTTCCCGAAAAGTAGGCACAGATACGCAGTATTTT. The chain couples TRBV27 to TRBJ2-3; D call uncertain. V lost 4 bases and J 1 base, leaving 12 bases between the germline ends. Germline loops: CDR1 MNHEY, CDR2 SMNVEV (reference sequence). The CDR3 covers 15 residues.

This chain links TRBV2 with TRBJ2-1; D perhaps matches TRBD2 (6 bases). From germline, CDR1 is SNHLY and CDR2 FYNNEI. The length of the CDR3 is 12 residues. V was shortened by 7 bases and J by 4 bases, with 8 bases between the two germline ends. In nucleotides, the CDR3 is TGTGCCAGCACTAGCGCATACAATGAGCAGTTCTTC. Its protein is CASTSAYNEQFF.

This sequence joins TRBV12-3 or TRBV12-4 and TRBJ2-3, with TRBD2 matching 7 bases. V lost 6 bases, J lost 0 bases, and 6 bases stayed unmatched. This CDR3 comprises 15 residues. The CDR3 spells CASRPSGVSTDTQYF. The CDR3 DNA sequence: TGTGCCAGCAGACCCAGCGGGGTTAGCACAGATACGCAGTATTTT.

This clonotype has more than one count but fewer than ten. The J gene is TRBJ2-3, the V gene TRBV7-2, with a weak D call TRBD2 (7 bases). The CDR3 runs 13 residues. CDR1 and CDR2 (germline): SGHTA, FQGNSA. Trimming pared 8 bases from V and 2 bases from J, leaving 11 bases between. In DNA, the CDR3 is TGTGCCAGCGAGGGGGGGCTCACAGATACGCAGTATTTT. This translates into CASEGGLTDTQYF.

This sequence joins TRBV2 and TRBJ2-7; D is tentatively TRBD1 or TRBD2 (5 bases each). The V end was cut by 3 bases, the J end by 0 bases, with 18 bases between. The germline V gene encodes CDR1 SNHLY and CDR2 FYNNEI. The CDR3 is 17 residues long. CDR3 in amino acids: CASSDASGTDISYEQYF. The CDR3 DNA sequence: TGTGCCAGCAGTGACGCCTCCGGGACCGATATCTCCTACGAGCAGTACTTC.

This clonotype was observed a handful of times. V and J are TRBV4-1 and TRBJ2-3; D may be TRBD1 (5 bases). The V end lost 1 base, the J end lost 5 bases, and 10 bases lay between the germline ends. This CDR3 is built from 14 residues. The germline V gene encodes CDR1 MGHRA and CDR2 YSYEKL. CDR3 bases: TGCGCCAGCAGCCAAGCCAGGGAAGAAGATACGCAGTATTTT. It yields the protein CASSQAREEDTQYF.

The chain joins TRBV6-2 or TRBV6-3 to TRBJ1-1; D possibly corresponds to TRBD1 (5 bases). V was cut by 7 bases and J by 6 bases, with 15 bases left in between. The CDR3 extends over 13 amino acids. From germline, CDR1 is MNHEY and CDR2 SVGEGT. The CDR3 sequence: CASTRQLSAEAFF. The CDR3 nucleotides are TGTGCCAGCACCCGACAGCTTTCCGCTGAAGCTTTCTTT.

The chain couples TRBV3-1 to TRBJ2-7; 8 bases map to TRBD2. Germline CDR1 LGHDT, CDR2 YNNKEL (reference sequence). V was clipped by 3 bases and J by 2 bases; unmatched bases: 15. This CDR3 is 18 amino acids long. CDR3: CASSHLYSAGLVTYEQYF. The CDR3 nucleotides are TGTGCCAGCAGCCACTTATACAGTGCGGGACTAGTAACCTACGAGCAGTACTTC.

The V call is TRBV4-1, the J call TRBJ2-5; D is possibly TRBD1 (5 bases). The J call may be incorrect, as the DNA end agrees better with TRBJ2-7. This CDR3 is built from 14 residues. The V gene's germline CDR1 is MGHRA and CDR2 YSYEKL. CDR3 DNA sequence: TGCGCCAGCAGCCAACAAGGGGCGCAGGGCGAGCAGTACTTC. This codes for CASSQQGAQGEQYF.

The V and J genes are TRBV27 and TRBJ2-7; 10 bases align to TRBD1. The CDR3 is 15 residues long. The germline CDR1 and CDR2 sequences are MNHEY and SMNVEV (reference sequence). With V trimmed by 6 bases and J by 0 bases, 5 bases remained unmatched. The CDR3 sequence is CASRQGQGSSYEQYF. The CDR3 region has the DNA TGTGCCAGCAGGCAGGGACAGGGGAGCTCCTACGAGCAGTACTTC.

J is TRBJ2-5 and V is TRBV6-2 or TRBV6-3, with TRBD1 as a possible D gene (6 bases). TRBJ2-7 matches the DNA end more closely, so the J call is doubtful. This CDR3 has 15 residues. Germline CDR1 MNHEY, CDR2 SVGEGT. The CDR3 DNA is TGTGCCAGCACCAACCGGGACACCTCTAAATACGAGCAGTACTTC. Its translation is CASTNRDTSKYEQYF.